The entry below describes one TCR beta chain. Its specific antigen is unknown. The input lacks base qualities; no much larger clone sits a single base away. The germline ends are 19 bases apart after V is trimmed by 0 bases and J by 5 bases. The CDR3 sequence holds 16 residues, the cysteine and phenylalanine included. The CDR3 DNA has 48 bases and is translated from base 1. CDR1 is given as GTSNPN and CDR2 as SVGIG, both from the germline V gene (reference sequence). The donors were included in the validation cohort of 130 or so subjects, a group kept apart from the roughly 700-subject first cohort. The sample originates from a study of cytomegalovirus exposure and HLA in healthy donors (dated by TCRdb to 2017 to 2019). With regard to the full study: According to a later analysis, one platform produced both the approximately 110 validation repertoires and the 666 repertoires of the first cohort. The study was designed to test whether signatures of past pathogen exposure could be identified by cataloging public T cell receptors. The study combined high-throughput TCR immunosequencing, statistical association of individual TCRs with disease status, and machine learning to predict cytomegalovirus infection status. In addition to the first cohort of 666 subjects, a separate validation cohort of approximately 110 different subjects was used.

Library construction relied on the immunoSEQ multiplex PCR assay. The original pipeline was this. To diagnose cytomegalovirus status from the catalog of TCR beta chain sequences, a statistical classification framework was built. TCRdb re-hosts the immuneACCESS table, in-frame sequences only. Its copies lack some clones; in the studies checked, an unresolved V gene accounts for under half of them, and the cause for the rest is not known. The V and J calls and clone size are taken from that table; D and trimming were inferred from the DNA. This sample gives some 86,000 clones in total; 93% of them show up just once. The ten biggest clones cover 3.5% to 4% of the sample. Results the study describes overall, beyond this receptor: Three of the identified cytomegalovirus-associated TCR beta chains were confirmed in vitro to be specific for cytomegalovirus antigens. In both the original and validation cohorts, the classifier was reported to diagnose cytomegalovirus status with high specificity and sensitivity. The authors suggested that the approach could potentially be generalized to other disease states and immunological phenotypes. A later analysis had no HLA typing for the validation cohort, so co-occurrence there was scored across all 130 or so repertoires. A total of 150 to 200 TCR beta chains were listed by the study as associated with cytomegalovirus. Across donors, most TCR sequences were observed very rarely, whereas some public TCRs were present in many individuals. Subsequent analysis determined that TCRs grouped into clusters in the first cohort also showed a tendency toward co-occurrence across the 120 or so validation repertoires, and 94% of cluster scores exceeded 0.

What was sequenced was PBMCs. This sequence originates from a young woman in good health and CMV-seronegative. The sequence is built from TRBV30 and TRBJ1-1; the best D guess is TRBD1, with 5 bases matching. The nucleotide sequence is TGTGCCTGGAGTGTCAGAAGGGAAGGGGTTCGAACTGAAGCTTTCTTT. This translates into CAWSVRREGVRTEAFF.